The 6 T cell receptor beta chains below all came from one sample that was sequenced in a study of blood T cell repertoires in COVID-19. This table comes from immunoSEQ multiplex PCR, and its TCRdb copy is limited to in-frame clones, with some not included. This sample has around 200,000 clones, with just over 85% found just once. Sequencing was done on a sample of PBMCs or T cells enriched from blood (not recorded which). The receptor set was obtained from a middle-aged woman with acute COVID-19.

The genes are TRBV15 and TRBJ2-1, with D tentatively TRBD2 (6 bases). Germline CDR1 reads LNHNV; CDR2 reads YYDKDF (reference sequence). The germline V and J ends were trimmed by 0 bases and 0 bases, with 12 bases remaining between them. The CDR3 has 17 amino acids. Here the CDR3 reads CATSRDRGANSYNEQFF. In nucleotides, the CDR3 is TGTGCCACCAGCAGAGATCGCGGGGCAAACTCCTACAATGAGCAGTTCTTC. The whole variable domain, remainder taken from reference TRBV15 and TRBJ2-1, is DAMVIQNPRYQVTQFGKPVTLSCSQTLNHNVMYWYQQKSSQAPKLLFHYYDKDFNNEADTPDNFQSRRPNTSFCFLDIRSPGLGDTAMYLCATSRDRGANSYNEQFFGPGTRLTVL.

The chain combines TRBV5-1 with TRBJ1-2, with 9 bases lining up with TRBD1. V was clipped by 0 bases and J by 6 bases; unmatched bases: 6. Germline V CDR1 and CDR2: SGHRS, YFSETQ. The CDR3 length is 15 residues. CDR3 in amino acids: CASSLEGTGIHGYTF. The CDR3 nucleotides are TGCGCCAGCAGCTTGGAAGGGACAGGGATTCATGGCTACACCTTC.

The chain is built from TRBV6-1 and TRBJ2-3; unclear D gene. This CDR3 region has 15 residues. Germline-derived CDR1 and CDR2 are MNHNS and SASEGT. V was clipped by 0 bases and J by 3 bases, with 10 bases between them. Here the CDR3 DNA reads TGTGCCAGCAGTGAAGCGCTGGAGATGACAGATACGCAGTATTTT. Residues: CASSEALEMTDTQYF.

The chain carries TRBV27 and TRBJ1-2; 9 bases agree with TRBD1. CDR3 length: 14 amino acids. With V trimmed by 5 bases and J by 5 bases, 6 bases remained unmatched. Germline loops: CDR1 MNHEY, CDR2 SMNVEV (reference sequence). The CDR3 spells CASSRAGTGYGYTF. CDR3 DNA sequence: TGTGCCAGCAGTCGCGCCGGGACAGGGTATGGCTACACCTTC.

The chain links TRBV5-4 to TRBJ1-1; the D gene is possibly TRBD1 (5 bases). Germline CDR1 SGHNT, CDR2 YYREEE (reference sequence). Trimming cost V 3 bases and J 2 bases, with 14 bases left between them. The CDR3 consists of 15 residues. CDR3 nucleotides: TGTGCCAGCAGCTCCCTGAGACAGATTAACACTGAAGCTTTCTTT. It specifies CASSSLRQINTEAFF.

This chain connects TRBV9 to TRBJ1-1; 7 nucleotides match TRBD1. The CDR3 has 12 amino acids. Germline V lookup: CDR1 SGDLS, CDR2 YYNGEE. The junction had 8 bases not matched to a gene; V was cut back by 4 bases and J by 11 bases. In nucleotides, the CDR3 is TGTGCCAGCAGCCCCCACACAGGGGAGGCTTTCTTT. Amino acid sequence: CASSPHTGEAFF.